Below, 16 T cell receptor beta chains from the same sample are listed, as sequenced in a study of a mutant IDH1 vaccine in newly diagnosed glioma. For these TCRs, the target antigens are not known. Only in-frame clones appear in the TCRdb table, and some are missing; sequencing was by immunoSEQ multiplex PCR. The sample gives 20,000 to 25,000 clones, approximately 70% of which show up once; 9.5% to 12% is in the top ten. As to time point: week 11, during vaccination. The vaccine gave 300 ug of a 20-mer mutant IDH1 peptide subcutaneously per dose. The sample in question was peripheral blood mononuclear cells (PBMCs), obtained from a glioma patient whose treatment included an IDH1 peptide vaccine. Every receptor here comes from a young man with glioma. Some clones in this sample may be carry-over from other donors' samples.

This sequence joins TRBV2 and TRBJ1-5; D is ambiguous. Trimming shortened V by 1 base and J by 4 bases, and 14 bases separated the two germline ends. The CDR3 covers 16 residues. Germline assignment: CDR1 SNHLY and CDR2 FYNNEI. Here the CDR3 DNA reads TGTGCCAGCAGTGAAGTCGGTGTGGGTTTTAATCAGCCCCAGCATTTT. The encoded protein is CASSEVGVGFNQPQHF.

The rearrangement uses TRBV23-1 and TRBJ1-5; 9 bases are a match to TRBD1. TRBV23-1 has ORF status, its function being uncertain. Trimming took 0 bases from V and 5 from J; bases not matched to a gene: 11. The CDR3 consists of 18 residues. The CDR3 bases are TGCGCCAGCAGTCAATCCCGGACAGGGGAGGGCTTCTATCAGCCCCAGCATTTT. The encoded protein is CASSQSRTGEGFYQPQHF.

The chain recombines TRBV6-6 with TRBJ1-2, with TRBD1 matching over 7 bases. Trimming took 5 bases from V and 5 from J; bases not matched to a gene: 8. Germline values: CDR1 MNHNY, CDR2 SVGAGI (reference sequence). The CDR3 totals 14 residues. Written as DNA, the CDR3 is TGTGCCAGCAGTCCTCGACAGGGAGGGTATGGCTACACCTTC. Its translation is CASSPRQGGYGYTF.

This chain links TRBV7-9 with TRBJ2-5; 9 bases line up with TRBD1. The CDR3 totals 14 residues. Germline loops: CDR1 SEHNR, CDR2 FQNEAQ (reference sequence). V gave up 5 bases and J gave up 5 bases; unmatched junction bases: 6. CDR3 region: CASSPGQGGETQYF. In nucleotides, the CDR3 is TGTGCCAGCAGCCCGGGACAGGGTGGGGAGACCCAGTACTTC.

The chain recombines TRBV27 with TRBJ2-7; D remains unclear. The CDR3 contains 14 residues. The germline V and J ends were trimmed by 2 bases and 6 bases, with 14 bases remaining between them. Germline V lookup: CDR1 MNHEY, CDR2 SMNVEV (reference sequence). The CDR3 coding sequence is TGTGCCAGCAGTTTACAAGGGCGCAACTCCGAGCAGTACTTC. Residues: CASSLQGRNSEQYF.

The V call is TRBV4-3, the J call TRBJ1-3, with D tentatively TRBD1 (6 bases). The CDR3 totals 17 residues. Looked up from germline, CDR1 is LGHNA and CDR2 is YSLEER. Trimming took off 3 bases at V and 2 bases at J, with 17 bases between the two ends. The CDR3 protein is CASSHYFVRQAGNTIYF. CDR3 nucleotide sequence: TGCGCCAGCAGCCATTACTTTGTAAGACAGGCTGGAAACACCATATATTTT.

CDR3 DNA sequence: TGCGCCAGCAGCTTGGCCGGACCCCAGAACACCGGGGAGCTGTTTTTT. It translates to CASSLAGPQNTGELFF. This chain uses TRBV5-1 with TRBJ2-2, with unresolved D. The ends were cut back, 0 bases at V and 1 base at J, with 10 bases in the middle. The CDR3 covers 16 residues. Germline loops: CDR1 SGHRS, CDR2 YFSETQ.

In its sample, this clone was seen a few times. The J gene is TRBJ2-7, the V gene TRBV28; D gene unclear. CDR1 is MDHEN, CDR2 SYDVKM, per germline. This CDR3 is 15 amino acids long. Trimming took 7 bases from V and 2 from J, leaving 18 bases between them. The CDR3 region is CASTRGGALTYEQYF. The CDR3 bases are TGTGCCAGCACGAGAGGTGGAGCACTGACCTACGAGCAGTACTTC.

This chain links TRBV7-2 with TRBJ2-1, with D unresolved. CDR3 length: 13 amino acids. The germline CDR1 and CDR2 sequences are SGHTA and FQGNSA. Trimming left V 7 bases short and J 9 bases short, with 16 bases between. The CDR3 DNA follows: TGTGCCAGCAAGGTCCCAATGCACAGTGAGCAGTTCTTC. Protein product: CASKVPMHSEQFF.

The CDR3 is CATRDRVSYEQYF. The CDR3 nucleotides are TGTGCCACTAGGGACAGGGTTTCCTACGAGCAGTACTTC. The rearrangement joins TRBV19 to TRBJ2-7, with 9 nucleotides matching TRBD1. The V segment lost 10 bases and the J segment 1 base; nucleotides outside the gene matches: 5. The CDR3 loop spans 13 amino acids. The V gene's germline CDR1 is LNHDA and CDR2 SQIVND (reference sequence).

This rearrangement joins TRBV12-1 to TRBJ1-4. TRBV12-1 is annotated as a pseudogene. CDR3 length: 15 residues. The CDR3: CASQTGELLDEKLFF. Here the CDR3 DNA reads TGTGCCAGCCAAACGGGGGAGTTATTGGATGAAAAACTGTTTTTT.

The chain couples TRBV19 to TRBJ1-5; TRBD1 agrees at 7 bases. Germline V gives CDR1 LNHDA, CDR2 SQIVND (reference sequence). Trimming at V came to 6 bases and at J to 5 bases, leaving 4 bases not matched to a gene. The CDR3 covers 13 residues. CDR3 residues: CASRDRRYQPQHF. The CDR3 nucleotides are TGTGCCAGTAGGGACAGGCGTTATCAGCCCCAGCATTTT.

The V gene is TRBV6-6, the J gene TRBJ2-1; D unclear. Germline CDR1 reads MNHNY; CDR2 reads SVGAGI (reference sequence). The CDR3 consists of 13 residues. V gave up 7 bases and J gave up 0 bases, with 7 bases separating them. The CDR3, as DNA: TGTGCCAGCACCCAGAGCTCCTACAATGAGCAGTTCTTC. Amino acid sequence: CASTQSSYNEQFF.

V and J are TRBV4-2 and TRBJ1-2; 8 nucleotides line up with TRBD1. The V gene's germline CDR1 is LGHNA and CDR2 YNFKEQ. J lost 4 bases, V lost 0 bases, and 7 bases had no gene match. The CDR3 covers 16 residues. The CDR3 sequence: CASSQDPAGGGYGYTF. The CDR3 bases are TGTGCCAGCAGCCAAGATCCGGCAGGGGGCGGCTATGGCTACACCTTC.

The CDR3 spells CASSLGVADTQYF. For the CDR3, the DNA is TGTGCCAGCAGCTTGGGGGTCGCAGATACGCAGTATTTT. V and J are TRBV5-6 and TRBJ2-3; D is ambiguous. V lost 0 bases and J lost 4, with 6 bases in between. Germline loops: CDR1 SGHDT, CDR2 YYEEEE. The CDR3 is 13 residues long. Using reference TRBV5-6 and TRBJ2-3 for the parts outside the CDR3, the full variable domain is DAGVTQSPTHLIKTRGQQVTLRCSPKSGHDTVSWYQQALGQGPQFIFQYYEEEERQRGNFPDRFSGHQFPNYSSELNVNALLLGDSALYLCASSLGVADTQYFGPGTRLTVL.

This clone was found a few times. The V gene is TRBV6-1, the J gene TRBJ1-2; 9 nucleotides align to TRBD1. Germline V lookup: CDR1 MNHNS, CDR2 SASEGT. The CDR3 extends over 14 amino acids. V lost 4 bases, J lost 8 bases, and 8 bases stayed unmatched. As DNA, the CDR3 is TGTGCCAGCAGTGGGACAGGGGCGCCGGGGGGCTACACCTTC. It yields the protein CASSGTGAPGGYTF.